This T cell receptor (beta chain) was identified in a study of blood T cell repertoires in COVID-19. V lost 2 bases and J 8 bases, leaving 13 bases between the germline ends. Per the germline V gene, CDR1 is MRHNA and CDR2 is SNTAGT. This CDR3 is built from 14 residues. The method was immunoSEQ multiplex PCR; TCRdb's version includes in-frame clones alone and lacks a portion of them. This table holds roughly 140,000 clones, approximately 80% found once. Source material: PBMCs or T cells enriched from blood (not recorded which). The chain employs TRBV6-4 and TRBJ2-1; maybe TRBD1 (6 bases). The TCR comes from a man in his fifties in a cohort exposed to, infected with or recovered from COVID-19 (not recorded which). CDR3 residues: CASSDAWGRDEQFF. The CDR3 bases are TGTGCCAGCAGTGACGCGTGGGGGCGGGATGAGCAGTTCTTC.